This is a list of T cell receptor beta chains from one sample in a study of blood T cells in healthy people across ages. Via MiXCR, TCRdb re-called the 5' RACE reads, giving one row per CDR3 protein. The sample includes about a million distinct CDR3 sequences, roughly 50% of them seen just once. The sequenced sample consisted of blood. The receptors originated from a man aged 25 to 45 in good health. Both conserved end residues are part of each CDR3. D genes are given only for firm matches. Clone size is given for some rows only: seen once, a few or many times, or a class if the clone is expanded.

>TRBV10-3|TRBD1|TRBJ1-1|-
TGTGCCATCAGTGAAGAGGACAGGGGGTTTAGGAACACTGAAGCTTTCTTT
CAISEEDRGFRNTEAFF
>TRBV6-1|-|TRBJ1-4|-
TGTGCCAGCACCAGGGGAAATGAAAAACTGTTTTTT
CASTRGNEKLFF
>TRBV5-1|TRBD2|TRBJ2-1|few
TGCGCCAGCAGCCAATATGCCGGGACTAGCCTTTTGAATGAGCAGTTCTTC
CASSQYAGTSLLNEQFF
>TRBV11-2|TRBD1|TRBJ1-2|-
TGTGCCAGCAGCTTAGAATCGGACAGGGCCCTTCACTATGGCTACACCTTC
CASSLESDRALHYGYTF
>TRBV29-1|-|TRBJ1-1|once
TGCAGCGCCTTAGACAGTGAAGCTTTCTTT
CSALDSEAFF
>TRBV10-3|-|TRBJ2-7|few
TGTGCCATCAGTGCCCTCGGACTATATAGCCACGACGAGCAGTACTTC
CAISALGLYSHDEQYF
>TRBV9|-|TRBJ1-1|-
TGTGCCAGCAGCGGTGGGCCCCTCACGGAAACTTTCTTT
CASSGGPLTETFF
>TRBV5-1|-|TRBJ1-1|few
TGCGCCAGCAGCGGAGCGACAGGATCCATGAACACTGAAGCTTTCTTT
CASSGATGSMNTEAFF
>TRBV5-4|-|TRBJ1-6|-
TGTGCCAGCAGCTTGGAACAGCGAAGCAATTCACCCCTCCACTTT
CASSLEQRSNSPLHF
>TRBV12-3/TRBV12-4|-|TRBJ1-1|once
TGTGCCAGCATCAGCAGGGCGTACACTGAAGCTTTCTTT
CASISRAYTEAFF
>TRBV7-9|-|TRBJ2-7|few
TGTGCCAGCAGCTTAGACCAGGCCCAGTACTTC
CASSLDQAQYF
>TRBV5-1|TRBD1|TRBJ2-1|few
TGCGCCAGCAGCGCTGGACAGGGGGCGGAAAATGAGCAGTTCTTC
CASSAGQGAENEQFF
>TRBV7-2|-|TRBJ2-7|-
TGTGCCAGCAGCCCTGCCATCGAGCAGTACTTC
CASSPAIEQYF
>TRBV5-1|-|TRBJ1-2|many
TGCGCCAGCCAGATCACACCGGGACAAGGAGGCTATGGCTACACCTTC
CASQITPGQGGYGYTF
>TRBV7-9|-|TRBJ2-7|-
TGTGCCAGCAGCTTAGGGGCCAGGGAGCAGTACTTC
CASSLGAREQYF
>TRBV6-2/TRBV6-3|TRBD1|TRBJ2-3|few
TGTGCCAGCAGTTACCTCGACAGGGGCACAGATACGCAGTATTTT
CASSYLDRGTDTQYF
>TRBV29-1|-|TRBJ2-1|-
TGCAGCGTTCCAGTGGCCTCCGACAATGAGCAGTTCTTC
CSVPVASDNEQFF
>TRBV29-1|-|TRBJ2-1|-
TGCAGCGTTGTTCTGTCGGGGGCTTACCAATACAATGAGCAGTTCTTC
CSVVLSGAYQYNEQFF
>TRBV4-2|-|TRBJ1-6|-
TGTGCCAGCAGCCAAGAGCGAGCTGATCTGTCACCCCTCCACTTT
CASSQERADLSPLHF
>TRBV7-8|-|TRBJ2-7|few
TGTGCCAGCAGGCAAGACCCGGGGACCCGCTACGAGCAGTACTTC
CASRQDPGTRYEQYF
>TRBV12-3/TRBV12-4|-|TRBJ2-7|-
TGCGTCCGGAGAAGAGGATCCTACGAGCAGTACTTC
CVRRRGSYEQYF
>TRBV18|-|TRBJ1-5|few
TGTGCCAGCTCACCACCATCCGGGCAGGGTCAGCCCCAGCATTTT
CASSPPSGQGQPQHF
>TRBV5-1|TRBD2|TRBJ2-7|few
TGCGCCAGCAGCTTAGAGGGACTATCAAGCTACGAGCAGTACTTC
CASSLEGLSSYEQYF
>TRBV12-3/TRBV12-4|TRBD1|TRBJ1-1|-
TGTGCCAGCAGGCCAGGGACAGGTGAAGCTTTCTTT
CASRPGTGEAFF
>TRBV20-1|-|TRBJ2-7|-
TGCAGTGCTAGAGATCTAGGGTCCTGCGAGCAGTACTTC
CSARDLGSCEQYF
>TRBV10-3|TRBD1|TRBJ1-5|-
TGTGCCATCAGCGGCGACAGGGACAATCAGCCCCAGCATTTT
CAISGDRDNQPQHF
>TRBV5-6|-|TRBJ2-7|few
TGTGCCAGCACTAATTACAATGAGCAGTACTTC
CASTNYNEQYF
>TRBV4-2|TRBD2|TRBJ2-1|-
TGTGCCAGCAGCCCCAGCGGGACCCACAATGAGCAGTTCTTC
CASSPSGTHNEQFF
>TRBV27|TRBD1|TRBJ2-1|-
TGTGCCAGCAGTTTCTACAGGGGTTACAATGAGCAGTTCTTC
CASSFYRGYNEQFF
>TRBV30|-|TRBJ2-3|-
TGTGCCTGGAGTGTACTATATGGTCAGCCTAGTGGAGATACGCAGTATTTT
CAWSVLYGQPSGDTQYF
>TRBV5-1|-|TRBJ2-3|few
TGCGCCAGCAGATACCAGGGAACGAGCACAGATACGCAGTATTTT
CASRYQGTSTDTQYF
>TRBV28|-|TRBJ2-7|-
TGTGCCAGCAGTTTTACTAACTCCTACGAGCAGTACTTC
CASSFTNSYEQYF
>TRBV5-1|TRBD1|TRBJ1-2|-
TGCGCCAGCAGCGTGTACAGGGGCACATATGGCTACACCTTC
CASSVYRGTYGYTF
>TRBV28|-|TRBJ2-5|few
TGTGCCAGCAGTTCCCAGACGGAGACCCAGTACTTC
CASSSQTETQYF
>TRBV12-3/TRBV12-4|TRBD1|TRBJ1-2|-
TGTGCCAGCAGCGGACAGGGGGGTAACTATGGCTACACCTTC
CASSGQGGNYGYTF
>TRBV11-3|-|TRBJ1-4|-
TGTGCCAGCAGCTTACGACAGGTGTCGACTAATGAAAAACTGTTTTTT
CASSLRQVSTNEKLFF
>TRBV20-1|TRBD2|TRBJ2-1|-
TGCAGTGCTAGAGCCCGTAGCGGGGCCGGGGAAGAGCAGTTCTTC
CSARARSGAGEEQFF
>TRBV27|-|TRBJ2-3|-
TGTGCCAGCAGTCCCCGGGAGTCGAAGGCAGATACGCAGTATTTT
CASSPRESKADTQYF
>TRBV12-5|TRBD2|TRBJ2-3|-
TGTACTAGTGGTTTGGCCCTTACTAGCGGGGGAGCAGATACGCAGTATTTT
CTSGLALTSGGADTQYF
>TRBV27|-|TRBJ2-3|once
TGTGCCAGCAGCTCCGACCCCATGAGATGGGATACGCAGTATTTT
CASSSDPMRWDTQYF
>TRBV20-1|-|TRBJ1-2|-
TGCAGGGCCCCTAGACAGGAAAGGGGCTACACCTTC
CRAPRQERGYTF
>TRBV15|-|TRBJ1-2|-
TGTGCCACCGCCGCGGGGTCAGGTGGCTACACCTTC
CATAAGSGGYTF
>TRBV3-1|-|TRBJ1-2|-
TGTGCCAGCAGCCAACTCGCTGGGGAAGGCTACACCTTC
CASSQLAGEGYTF
>TRBV7-9|-|TRBJ1-2|-
TGTGCCAGCAGCTTAGCGAGCGGGGACTATGGCTACACCTTC
CASSLASGDYGYTF
>TRBV12-3/TRBV12-4|-|TRBJ2-7|-
TGTGCCAGCAGTTTGTCAGGGCGAGGGTACGAGCAGTACTTC
CASSLSGRGYEQYF
>TRBV14|-|TRBJ1-4|few
TGTGCCAGCAGCCAAGTATTTCACGCAGCTAATGAAAAACTGTTTTTT
CASSQVFHAANEKLFF
>TRBV27|-|TRBJ2-4|few
TGTGCCAGCGGTAGTCATCCAAACATTCAGTACTTC
CASGSHPNIQYF
>TRBV5-1|-|TRBJ1-2|many
TGCGCCAGCAGCTTGGAAGGGCGCGGCTACACCTTC
CASSLEGRGYTF
>TRBV7-9|-|TRBJ2-5|many
TGTGCCAGCAGCTTACAGGCGTCGGAGACCCAGTACTTC
CASSLQASETQYF
>TRBV7-2|TRBD2|TRBJ2-7|-
TGTGCCAGCACCGATCCGGGACTAGCGGGCTACGAGCAGTACTTC
CASTDPGLAGYEQYF
>TRBV12-3/TRBV12-4|TRBD1|TRBJ2-3|few
TGTGCCAGCACGGACAGGGCCACAGAGACGCAGTATTTT
CASTDRATETQYF
>TRBV7-2|-|TRBJ2-7|-
TGTGCCAGCAGCTTAGGACGGGCCTACAATGAGCAGTACTTC
CASSLGRAYNEQYF
>TRBV6-2/TRBV6-3|-|TRBJ2-4|-
TGTGCCAGCAGTTACCCCGGGCCACTGGGAGCCAAAAACATTCAGTACTTC
CASSYPGPLGAKNIQYF
>TRBV12-3/TRBV12-4|TRBD2|TRBJ2-1|few
TGTGCCAGCTGTATAGCGGGGGCACCGTACAATGAGCAGTTCTTC
CASCIAGAPYNEQFF
>TRBV10-3|-|TRBJ1-5|-
TGTGCCATCAGTGACTACGGACCTCAAGGCAATCAGCCCCAGCATTTT
CAISDYGPQGNQPQHF
>TRBV14|-|TRBJ1-2|many
TGTGCCAGCAGCCAAGAAGGACGCTCCCGTGGCTACACCTTC
CASSQEGRSRGYTF
>TRBV12-3/TRBV12-4|TRBD2|TRBJ2-7|-
TGTGCCAGCTCGGGGGGATGGGAGCGCTACGAGCAGTACTTC
CASSGGWERYEQYF
>TRBV18|-|TRBJ2-7|-
TGTGCCAGCTCACCCCCGGACACGACCTACGAGCAGTACTTC
CASSPPDTTYEQYF
>TRBV29-1|-|TRBJ1-1|-
TGCAGCGTTTCCCAAACCCAGAACACTGAAGCTTTCTTT
CSVSQTQNTEAFF